One and the same sample provided the 21 T cell receptor beta chains below, sequenced in a study of T cell repertoires in cytomegalovirus infection. TCRdb re-analysed the reads in MiXCR, keeping a single row per CDR3 protein. The table includes 740,000 or so distinct CDR3 sequences, 35% to 40% detected once. Sequencing was done on a sample of PBMCs. These receptor sequences come from a human donor in good health (CMV status not recorded). Some clones in this sample may be carry-over from other donors' samples.

This clonotype was found once. The rearrangement uses TRBV6-8 and TRBJ2-3, with D possibly called TRBD1 or TRBD2 (5 bases each). Looked up from germline, CDR1 is MNHGY and CDR2 is SAAAGT. Trimming shortened V by 6 bases and J by 4 bases, and 17 bases separated the two germline ends. The CDR3 covers 15 residues. The CDR3 region is CASSAGGHPADTQYF. The CDR3 nucleotides are TGTGCCAGCAGCGCTGGGGGTCACCCCGCAGATACGCAGTATTTT.

Comment on this clonotype: No conserved phenylalanine or tryptophan ends this CDR3, so it is likely a read error. The CDR3 region has the DNA TGCAGCGTATACCCGCCCGGACTAGCGGGAGGCAATGAGCAGTTCTGC. Its protein product is CSVYPPGLAGGNEQFC. This sequence joins TRBV29-1 and TRBJ2-1, with 14 bases lining up with TRBD2. The V segment lost 6 bases and the J segment 6 bases; nucleotides outside the gene matches: 10. The CDR3 is made up of 16 amino acids. Germline V CDR1 and CDR2: SQVTM, ANQGSEA.

This clonotype was seen only a few times. This chain uses TRBV7-6 with TRBJ2-1; perhaps TRBD1 as D (6 bases). With 1 base removed from V and 2 bases from J, the gap between germline ends came to 9 bases. Germline lookup yields CDR1 SGHVS and CDR2 FNYEAQ. The CDR3 totals 15 residues. CDR3 in DNA: TGTGCCAGCAGCTTAGAAGGACAGACCTACAATGAGCAGTTCTTC. This sequence encodes CASSLEGQTYNEQFF.

The V gene is TRBV7-8, the J gene TRBJ2-7, with 7 bases matching TRBD1. Germline CDR1 and CDR2: SGHVS and FQNEAQ. V shed 4 bases, J shed 2 bases, and the junction held 8 bases outside the gene matches. The CDR3 has 15 amino acids. CDR3 protein: CASSSSPGGPYEQYF. The CDR3 DNA sequence: TGTGCCAGCAGCTCCAGCCCAGGGGGTCCCTACGAGCAGTACTTC.

This clonotype was counted a few times. The V gene is TRBV6-7, the J gene TRBJ1-2; the D is unclear. TRBV6-7 is reported as an ORF; its role is uncertain. V lost 2 bases to trimming and J lost 8 bases, with 15 bases between them. This CDR3 is 14 amino acids long. The CDR3, as DNA: TGTGCCAGCAGTTACGCCGGGATAGAAAGGGGCTACACCTTC. Translating gives CASSYAGIERGYTF.

The V call is TRBV7-9, the J call TRBJ2-7; perhaps TRBD2 as D (5 bases). V was cut by 5 bases and J by 2 bases, with 13 bases left in between. CDR1 is SEHNR, CDR2 FQNEAQ, per germline (reference sequence). There are 14 residues in the CDR3. CDR3 nucleotides: TGTGCCAGCAGCCCAGGACTTCGACCCTACGAGCAGTACTTC. Residues: CASSPGLRPYEQYF.

This clonotype appeared many times. The chain carries TRBV20-1 and TRBJ1-3, with no clear D. CDR3 size: 15 residues. Germline-derived CDR1 and CDR2 are DFQATT and SNEGSKA (reference sequence). With 0 bases removed from V and 4 bases from J, the gap between germline ends came to 13 bases. The CDR3 here is CSAREVLEPGNTIYF. CDR3 nucleotide sequence: TGCAGTGCTAGAGAGGTTCTGGAGCCAGGAAACACCATATATTTT.

The chain uses TRBV6-5 and TRBJ2-4; D unclear. V lost 6 bases, J lost 9 bases, and 18 bases lay in between. The CDR3 loop spans 14 amino acids. In germline, CDR1 is MNHEY, CDR2 SVGAGI. The CDR3 loop is CASRYLDEKGIQYF. CDR3 DNA: TGTGCCAGCAGGTATCTCGACGAGAAAGGCATTCAGTACTTC.

In this sample, this clonotype turned up a few times. This chain uses TRBV9 with TRBJ2-1, with 9 bases lining up with TRBD2. V gave up 5 bases and J gave up 1 base; unmatched junction bases: 4. CDR1 and CDR2 from the germline V gene are SGDLS and YYNGEE. This CDR3 region has 15 residues. The CDR3 coding sequence is TGTGCCAGCAGGCGAGCGGGAGGTTCCTACAATGAGCAGTTCTTC. Protein: CASRRAGGSYNEQFF.

This sequence joins TRBV7-9 and TRBJ1-3, with D perhaps TRBD1 (6 bases). CDR1 and CDR2 from the germline V gene are SEHNR and FQNEAQ (reference sequence). Trimming left V 3 bases short and J 8 bases short, with 8 bases between. The CDR3 runs 12 residues. The CDR3 here is CASSFRGDTIYF. The CDR3 DNA follows: TGTGCCAGCAGCTTCAGGGGAGACACCATATATTTT. Based on the CDR3 plus reference TRBV7-9 and TRBJ1-3, the full variable domain is DTGVSQNPRHKITKRGQNVTFRCDPISEHNRLYWYRQTLGQGPEFLTYFQNEAQLEKSRLLSDRFSAERPKGSFSTLEIQRTEQGDSAMYLCASSFRGDTIYFGEGSWLTVV.

This clonotype was detected ten times or more. J is TRBJ1-1 and V is TRBV7-6, with no clear D. The CDR3 spans 13 residues. Germline V CDR1 and CDR2: SGHVS, FNYEAQ. V lost 0 bases and J lost 3, with 5 bases in between. CDR3 nucleotides: TGTGCCAGCAGCTTAGCGCTGTACACTGAAGCTTTCTTT. Its translation is CASSLALYTEAFF. The full variable domain, in which reference TRBV7-6 and TRBJ1-1 provide the parts outside the CDR3, is GAGVSQSPRYKVTKRGQDVALRCDPISGHVSLYWYRQALGQGPEFLTYFNYEAQQDKSGLPNDRFSAERPEGSISTLTIQRTEQRDSAMYRCASSLALYTEAFFGQGTRLTVV.

A few counts support this clonotype. The rearrangement joins TRBV7-8 to TRBJ1-4; D remains ambiguous. Germline V lookup: CDR1 SGHVS, CDR2 FQNEAQ. The germline V and J ends were trimmed by 0 bases and 7 bases, with 12 bases remaining between them. The CDR3 loop spans 15 amino acids. This CDR3 reads CASSLARTRREKLFF. The CDR3 coding sequence is TGTGCCAGCAGCTTAGCTAGGACGAGACGTGAAAAACTGTTTTTT.

The chain couples TRBV6-8 to TRBJ1-1; 8 bases agree with TRBD1. CDR3 size: 14 residues. Germline-derived CDR1 and CDR2 are MNHGY and SAAAGT. After removal of 2 bases from V and 6 bases from J, the junction contained 5 bases not matched to a gene. CDR3 in DNA: TGTGCCAGCAGTTACAACCAGGGGGCCTCTGAAGCTTTCTTT. Translating it yields CASSYNQGASEAFF.

J is TRBJ2-3 and V is TRBV20-1; TRBD1 agrees at 8 bases. Looked up from germline, CDR1 is DFQATT and CDR2 is SNEGSKA (reference sequence). The J segment lost 5 bases and the V segment lost 4 bases, leaving 5 bases of the junction unmatched. The CDR3 runs 13 residues. CDR3 amino acids: CSANQGAVDTQYF. CDR3 sequence (DNA): TGCAGTGCTAACCAGGGGGCTGTAGATACGCAGTATTTT.

This clonotype appeared many times. The chain uses TRBV7-2 and TRBJ2-5; D is possibly TRBD2 (5 bases). CDR1 is SGHTA and CDR2 is FQGNSA in the germline V gene. The CDR3 loop spans 15 amino acids. The V gene lost 2 bases and the J gene lost 5 bases, with 15 bases spanning the gap. CDR3 sequence reads: CASSLFYNGMETQYF. As DNA, the CDR3 is TGTGCCAGCAGCTTATTTTACAACGGGATGGAGACCCAGTACTTC. The variable domain in full, completed from reference TRBV7-2 and TRBJ2-5, reads GAGVSQSPSNKVTEKGKDVELRCDPISGHTALYWYRQSLGQGLEFLIYFQGNSAPDKSGLPSDRFSAERTGGSVSTLTIQRTQQEDSAVYLCASSLFYNGMETQYFGPGTRLLVL.

This chain joins TRBV28 and TRBJ1-5; D possibly corresponds to TRBD1 (6 bases). V shed 1 base and J shed 1 base, with 14 bases lying between them. There are 17 residues in the CDR3. Germline V gene sequence: CDR1 MDHEN, CDR2 SYDVKM. The chain's CDR3 is CASSLLEGGGSNQPQHF. CDR3 DNA sequence: TGTGCCAGCAGTTTATTAGAGGGGGGAGGGAGCAATCAGCCCCAGCATTTT.

This clonotype has more than one count but fewer than ten. The J gene is TRBJ1-5, the V gene TRBV6-1; D is uncertain. Germline CDR1 is MNHNS and CDR2 is SASEGT. This CDR3 comprises 14 residues. Trimming stripped 2 bases from V and 0 bases from J, with 5 bases between. The CDR3 DNA sequence: TGTGCCAGCAGTGAAAGTCATAGCAATCAGCCCCAGCATTTT. Translated, it gives CASSESHSNQPQHF.

The chain has TRBV5-1 and TRBJ1-1; TRBD1 agrees at 12 bases. The germline gives CDR1 SGHRS, CDR2 YFSETQ. The CDR3 is 17 amino acids. The V gene end was trimmed by 0 bases and the J gene end by 5 bases; junction bases not matched to a gene: 8. In DNA form, the CDR3 reads TGCGCCAGCAGCTTGGGGGGGACAGGGGGCATGATAACTGAAGCTTTCTTT. Protein sequence: CASSLGGTGGMITEAFF.

This clonotype has a handful of counts. The chain joins TRBV20-1 to TRBJ2-1; tentatively, D is TRBD2 (5 bases). V was clipped by 0 bases and J by 5 bases, with 11 bases between them. CDR1 is DFQATT and CDR2 is SNEGSKA in the germline V gene (reference sequence). This CDR3 region has 14 residues. The CDR3 DNA reads as TGCAGTGCTAGAGAGTGGAGGCCAAACAATGAGCAGTTCTTC. Residues: CSAREWRPNNEQFF.

This sequence joins TRBV18 and TRBJ1-1; D not certain. CDR1 KGHSH and CDR2 LQKENI come from the germline V gene. There are 13 residues in the CDR3. Trimming pared 4 bases from V and 1 base from J, leaving 7 bases between. CDR3 residues: CASSRNWNTEAFF. The CDR3 DNA reads TGTGCCAGCTCACGTAACTGGAACACTGAAGCTTTCTTT. The variable domain in full, completed from reference TRBV18 and TRBJ1-1, reads NAGVMQNPRHLVRRRGQEARLRCSPMKGHSHVYWYRQLPEEGLKFMVYLQKENIIDESGMPKERFSAEFPKEGPSILRIQQVVRGDSAAYFCASSRNWNTEAFFGQGTRLTVV.

This clonotype was detected a few times. The V gene is TRBV28, the J gene TRBJ2-4; D is perhaps TRBD2 (7 bases). Germline CDR1 MDHEN, CDR2 SYDVKM. CDR3 length equals 14 residues. V lost 7 bases and J lost 9, with 19 bases in between. Here the CDR3 DNA reads TGTGCCAGCACCATAGGGGGGGGCCACCGCATTCAGTACTTC. Protein sequence: CASTIGGGHRIQYF.